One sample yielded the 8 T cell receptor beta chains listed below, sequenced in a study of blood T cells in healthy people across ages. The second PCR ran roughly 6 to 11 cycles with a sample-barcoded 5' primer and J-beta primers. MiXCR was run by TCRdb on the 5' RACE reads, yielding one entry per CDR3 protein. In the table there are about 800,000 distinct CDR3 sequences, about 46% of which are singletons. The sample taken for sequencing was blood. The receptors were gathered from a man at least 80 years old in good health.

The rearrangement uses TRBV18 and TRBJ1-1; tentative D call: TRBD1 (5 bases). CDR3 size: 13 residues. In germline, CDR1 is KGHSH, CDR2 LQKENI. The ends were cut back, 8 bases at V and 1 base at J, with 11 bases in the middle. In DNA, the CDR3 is TGTGCCAGCGCACTACAGGAGAACACTGAAGCTTTCTTT. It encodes CASALQENTEAFF.

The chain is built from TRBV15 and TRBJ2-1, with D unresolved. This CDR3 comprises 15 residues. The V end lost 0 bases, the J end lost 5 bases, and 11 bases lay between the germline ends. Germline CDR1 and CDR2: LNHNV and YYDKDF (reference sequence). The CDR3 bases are TGTGCCACCAGCAGAGACTACAGCGTCGACAATGAGCAGTTCTTC. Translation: CATSRDYSVDNEQFF.

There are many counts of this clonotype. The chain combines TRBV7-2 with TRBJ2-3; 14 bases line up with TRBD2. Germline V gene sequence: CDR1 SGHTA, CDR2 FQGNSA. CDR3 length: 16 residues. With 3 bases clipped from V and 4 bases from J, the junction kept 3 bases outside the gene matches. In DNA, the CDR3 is TGTGCCAGCAGCTTCGGACTAGCGGGAGGACCAGATACGCAGTATTTT. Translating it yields CASSFGLAGGPDTQYF.

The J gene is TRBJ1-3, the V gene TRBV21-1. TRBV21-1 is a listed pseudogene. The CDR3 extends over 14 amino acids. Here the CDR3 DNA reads TGTGCCAGCAGCACGGACCGAAGCAGGAACACCATATATTTT. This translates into CASSTDRSRNTIYF.

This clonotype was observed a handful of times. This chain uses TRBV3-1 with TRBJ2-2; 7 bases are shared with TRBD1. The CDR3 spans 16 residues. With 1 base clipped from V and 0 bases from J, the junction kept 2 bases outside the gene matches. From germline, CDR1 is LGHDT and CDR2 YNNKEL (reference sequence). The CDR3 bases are TGTGCCAGCAGCCAAGCGACAGGGTCGAACACCGGGGAGCTGTTTTTT. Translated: CASSQATGSNTGELFF.

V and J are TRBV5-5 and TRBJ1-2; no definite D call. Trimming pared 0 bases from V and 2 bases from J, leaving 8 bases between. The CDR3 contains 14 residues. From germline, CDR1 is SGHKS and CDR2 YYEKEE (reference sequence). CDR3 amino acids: CASSLVVRNYGYTF. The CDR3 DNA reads TGTGCCAGCAGCTTGGTTGTGAGAAACTATGGCTACACCTTC. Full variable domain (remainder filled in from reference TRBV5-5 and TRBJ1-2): DAGVTQSPTHLIKTRGQQVTLRCSPISGHKSVSWYQQVLGQGPQFIFQYYEKEERGRGNFPDRFSARQFPNYSSELNVNALLLGDSALYLCASSLVVRNYGYTFGSGTRLTVV.

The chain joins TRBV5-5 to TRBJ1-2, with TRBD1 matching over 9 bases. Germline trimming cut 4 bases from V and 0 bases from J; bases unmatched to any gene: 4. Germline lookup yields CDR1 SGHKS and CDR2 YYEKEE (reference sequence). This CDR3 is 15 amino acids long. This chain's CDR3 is CASSAGTGSNYGYTF. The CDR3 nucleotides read TGTGCCAGCAGCGCCGGGACAGGGTCTAACTATGGCTACACCTTC. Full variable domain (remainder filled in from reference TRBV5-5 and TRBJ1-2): DAGVTQSPTHLIKTRGQQVTLRCSPISGHKSVSWYQQVLGQGPQFIFQYYEKEERGRGNFPDRFSARQFPNYSSELNVNALLLGDSALYLCASSAGTGSNYGYTFGSGTRLTVV.

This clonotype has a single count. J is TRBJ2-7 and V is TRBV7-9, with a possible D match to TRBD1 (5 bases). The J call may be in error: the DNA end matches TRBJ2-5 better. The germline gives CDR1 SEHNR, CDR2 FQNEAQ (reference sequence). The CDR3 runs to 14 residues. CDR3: CASSRATGWETQYF. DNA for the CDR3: TGTGCCAGCAGCAGAGCCACAGGATGGGAGACCCAGTACTTC.